These 25 T cell receptor beta chains originate from one sample sequenced in a study of T cells in Graves' hyperthyroidism and ophthalmopathy. The CDR3 regions of TCR beta were amplified from RNA transcripts. The primer set for the first-round RT-PCR of the TCR CDR3 was HTBI. TCRdb fed the multiplex PCR reads into MiXCR, producing one record per CDR3 protein. There are roughly 510,000 distinct CDR3 sequences in the sample; 35% to 50% occur only once, and about 43% lies in the top ten. Sequenced sample: peripheral blood or thyroid tissue (not recorded which). These receptors came from an adult woman with Graves' disease, either hyperthyroidism or ophthalmopathy (not recorded which).

As for this clonotype: This may stem from a read error, because a much larger clone lies one nucleotide away. J is TRBJ2-7 and V is TRBV6-5; 7 nucleotides match TRBD2. CDR1 and CDR2 (germline): MNHEY, SVGAGI. The CDR3 contains 13 residues. CDR3 DNA sequence: TGTGCCAGCAGAGAATCTCGGGACTACGAGCAGGACTTC. This sequence encodes CASRESRDYEQDF.

This chain uses TRBV19 with TRBJ1-3; D is uncertain. The CDR3 length is 15 residues. Germline CDR1 LNHDA, CDR2 SQIVND (reference sequence). Trimming removed 7 bases from V and 0 bases from J, with 13 bases in between. The CDR3 DNA reads as TGTGCCAGTACCTTCGGGCCCAGCTCTGGAAACACCATATATTTT. Encoded protein: CASTFGPSSGNTIYF.

The table lists this clonotype with many counts. The chain employs TRBV19 and TRBJ2-6; no definite D call. V dropped 6 bases and J dropped 0 bases, with 3 bases sitting between them. CDR3 length: 13 residues. From germline, CDR1 is LNHDA and CDR2 SQIVND (reference sequence). The CDR3 here is CASRYSGANVLTF. CDR3 bases: TGTGCCAGTAGGTACTCTGGGGCCAACGTCCTGACTTTC.

The chain employs TRBV24-1 and TRBJ2-5; TRBD1 agrees at 7 bases. Germline V gene sequence: CDR1 KGHDR, CDR2 SFDVKD. This CDR3 comprises 16 residues. The V segment lost 5 bases and the J segment 2 bases; nucleotides outside the gene matches: 10. The CDR3 nucleotides are TGTGCCACCAGTGCCAGAATCGACAGGGTTCAAGAGACCCAGTACTTC. Translating it yields CATSARIDRVQETQYF.

This clonotype appeared many times. The rearrangement links TRBV7-9 to TRBJ2-2, with unresolved D. This CDR3 contains 13 residues. Trimming removed 8 bases from V and 3 bases from J, with 10 bases in between. The germline CDR1 and CDR2 sequences are SEHNR and FQNEAQ (reference sequence). CDR3: CASPVGDTGELFF. The CDR3 bases are TGTGCCAGCCCGGTTGGGGACACCGGGGAGCTGTTTTTT. The variable domain in full, completed from reference TRBV7-9 and TRBJ2-2, reads DTGVSQNPRHKITKRGQNVTFRCDPISEHNRLYWYRQTLGQGPEFLTYFQNEAQLEKSRLLSDRFSAERPKGSFSTLEIQRTEQGDSAMYLCASPVGDTGELFFGEGSRLTVL.

V is TRBV19 and J is TRBJ1-2; D gene uncertain. Germline CDR1 is LNHDA and CDR2 is SQIVND (reference sequence). The CDR3 totals 13 residues. Trimming left V 8 bases short and J 0 bases short, with 10 bases between. As DNA, the CDR3 is TGTGCCAGTGGCCCCCACACTAACTATGGCTACACCTTC. This encodes CASGPHTNYGYTF.

The CDR3 sequence: CASSGGREGTQYF. In nucleotides, the CDR3 is TGTGCCAGCAGTGGAGGCAGGGAGGGGACCCAGTACTTC. This chain connects TRBV2 to TRBJ2-5; 7 nucleotides align to TRBD2. Trimming removed 4 bases from V and 7 bases from J; junction bases left unmatched: 6. The CDR3 totals 13 residues. CDR1 and CDR2 (germline): SNHLY, FYNNEI. Full variable domain (missing parts from reference TRBV2 and TRBJ2-5): EPEVTQTPSHQVTQMGQEVILRCVPISNHLYFYWYRQILGQKVEFLVSFYNNEISEKSEIFDDQFSVERPDGSNFTLKIRSTKLEDSAMYFCASSGGREGTQYFGPGTRLLVL.

This clonotype was counted many times. The V and J genes are TRBV5-5 and TRBJ2-7, with 7 bases aligning to TRBD1. CDR3 length: 14 amino acids. Germline V gene sequence: CDR1 SGHKS, CDR2 YYEKEE (reference sequence). V lost 3 bases, J lost 2 bases, and 5 bases stayed unmatched. CDR3 nucleotide sequence: TGTGCCAGCAGCTCTCAGACAGGGACCTACGAGCAGTACTTC. This encodes CASSSQTGTYEQYF.

This clonotype was seen repeatedly, ten times or more. The chain joins TRBV2 to TRBJ1-5; no reliable D call. Trimming shortened V by 11 bases and J by 4 bases, and 18 bases separated the two germline ends. The CDR3 is made up of 14 amino acids. Germline CDR1 and CDR2: SNHLY and FYNNEI. The CDR3 spells CASTKAWRNQPQHF. CDR3 nucleotides: TGTGCCTCAACCAAGGCCTGGAGGAATCAGCCCCAGCATTTT. Variable domain in full (rest from reference TRBV2 and TRBJ1-5): EPEVTQTPSHQVTQMGQEVILRCVPISNHLYFYWYRQILGQKVEFLVSFYNNEISEKSEIFDDQFSVERPDGSNFTLKIRSTKLEDSAMYFCASTKAWRNQPQHFGDGTRLSIL.

This clonotype was counted many times. The rearrangement uses TRBV5-1 and TRBJ2-5, with TRBD2 identical over 8 bases. Germline V gene lookup returns CDR1 SGHRS and CDR2 YFSETQ. The CDR3 sequence is 14 residues long. The V and J ends lost 4 bases and 1 base, in that order; junction bases with no gene match: 3. The CDR3 sequence: CASSREGRQETQYF. The CDR3 DNA reads TGCGCCAGCAGCCGGGAGGGCCGCCAAGAGACCCAGTACTTC.

There are a few counts of this clonotype. J is TRBJ1-2 and V is TRBV7-6; possibly TRBD1 for D (6 bases). V lost 5 bases and J lost 1, with 8 bases in between. From germline, CDR1 is SGHVS and CDR2 FNYEAQ. CDR3 length: 13 amino acids. CDR3 in amino acids: CASSVDSNYGYTF. The CDR3 bases are TGTGCCAGCAGCGTGGACAGTAACTATGGCTACACCTTC.

This clonotype was counted many times. The rearrangement joins TRBV4-1 to TRBJ1-1; 11 bases match TRBD1. The V segment lost 1 base and the J segment 7 bases; nucleotides outside the gene matches: 2. Germline values: CDR1 MGHRA, CDR2 YSYEKL. The CDR3 runs to 14 residues. The CDR3 protein is CASSQGTGGSEAFF. The CDR3, as DNA: TGCGCCAGCAGCCAAGGGACAGGGGGCAGTGAAGCTTTCTTT.

J is TRBJ2-7 and V is TRBV3-1, with TRBD2 matching 12 bases. CDR1 is LGHDT, CDR2 YNNKEL, per germline (reference sequence). The CDR3 totals 16 residues. Losses at the gene ends were 3 bases for V and 4 bases for J; bases not matched to a gene: 7. The CDR3 DNA sequence: TGTGCCAGCAGCCAGGCGACTAGCGGGAGATTTTACGAGCAGTACTTC. This gives the protein CASSQATSGRFYEQYF.

This clonotype was recorded a few times. The rearrangement uses TRBV27 and TRBJ2-7, with TRBD2 matching over 8 bases. CDR1 is MNHEY and CDR2 is SMNVEV in the germline V gene (reference sequence). The CDR3 is 15 amino acids. After removal of 6 bases from V and 2 bases from J, the junction contained 9 bases not matched to a gene. CDR3 sequence: CASSRRGTSAYEQYF. CDR3 nucleotide sequence: TGTGCCAGCAGCCGTCGGGGGACTAGTGCCTACGAGCAGTACTTC.

This sequence joins TRBV19 and TRBJ2-7; 12 bases fit TRBD2. This CDR3 is built from 16 residues. The germline CDR1 and CDR2 sequences are LNHDA and SQIVND (reference sequence). V trimming: 5 bases; J trimming: 3 bases; junction bases outside the gene matches: 8. The CDR3 region is CASSPGLAGTFYEQYF. In nucleotides, the CDR3 is TGTGCCAGTAGTCCCGGACTAGCGGGGACTTTCTACGAGCAGTACTTC.

This clonotype was detected only a few times. V gene TRBV29-1 combines with J gene TRBJ2-4; D unresolved. This CDR3 contains 11 residues. In germline, CDR1 is SQVTM, CDR2 ANQGSEA. V was clipped by 5 bases and J by 12 bases, with 14 bases between them. CDR3 sequence reads: CSVSSLDNQYF. The CDR3 bases are TGCAGCGTTAGTAGTTTGGATAATCAGTACTTC.

This clonotype was seen many times. The chain employs TRBV29-1 and TRBJ2-7; TRBD2 aligns across 9 bases. From germline, CDR1 is SQVTM and CDR2 ANQGSEA. CDR3 length equals 13 residues. The V gene end was trimmed by 7 bases and the J gene end by 3 bases; junction bases not matched to a gene: 7. CDR3 in amino acids: CSAVAGDNYEQYF. DNA for the CDR3: TGCAGCGCTGTAGCGGGAGATAACTACGAGCAGTACTTC.

This clonotype has only a few counts. This chain joins TRBV2 and TRBJ1-5; no definite D call. V lost 8 bases to trimming and J lost 11 bases, with 22 bases between them. Germline V CDR1 and CDR2: SNHLY, FYNNEI. This CDR3 is built from 14 residues. The CDR3 spells CASARLAVQETQHF. Written as DNA, the CDR3 is TGTGCCAGCGCGCGGCTGGCAGTCCAAGAGACCCAGCATTTT.

The chain recombines TRBV29-1 with TRBJ1-4, with 8 bases identical to TRBD1. With 4 bases clipped from V and 3 bases from J, the junction kept 7 bases outside the gene matches. From germline, CDR1 is SQVTM and CDR2 ANQGSEA. This CDR3 has 15 residues. CDR3 sequence: CSVGGRGPSNEKLFF. CDR3 nucleotides: TGCAGCGTTGGTGGCAGGGGGCCTTCTAATGAAAAACTGTTTTTT.

This clonotype has only a few counts. The chain uses TRBV2 and TRBJ1-5; weak D call: TRBD1 (5 bases). V shed 3 bases and J shed 2 bases, with 11 bases lying between them. The germline V gene encodes CDR1 SNHLY and CDR2 FYNNEI. This CDR3 comprises 15 residues. The CDR3 sequence is CASSEGVLGNQPQHF. The CDR3 bases are TGTGCCAGCAGTGAGGGGGTGCTGGGCAATCAGCCCCAGCATTTT.

CDR3 DNA sequence: TGCGCCAGCAGCTTGGTGGCAGGGAGCTTCACTGAAGCTTTCTTT. This gives the protein CASSLVAGSFTEAFF. This chain uses TRBV5-1 with TRBJ1-1; a possible D gene is TRBD1 (5 bases). The CDR3 length is 15 residues. V was trimmed by 0 bases and J by 4 bases, leaving 13 bases between them. The germline gives CDR1 SGHRS, CDR2 YFSETQ.

The V gene is TRBV7-9, the J gene TRBJ1-2, with TRBD1 identical over 11 bases. CDR3 length: 13 residues. In germline, CDR1 is SEHNR, CDR2 FQNEAQ (reference sequence). Germline trimming cut 6 bases from V and 7 bases from J; bases unmatched to any gene: 4. The CDR3 loop is CASRIGTGGGYTF. As DNA, the CDR3 is TGTGCCAGCAGGATCGGGACAGGGGGTGGCTACACCTTC. Full variable domain (outside the CDR3, taken from reference TRBV7-9 and TRBJ1-2): DTGVSQNPRHKITKRGQNVTFRCDPISEHNRLYWYRQTLGQGPEFLTYFQNEAQLEKSRLLSDRFSAERPKGSFSTLEIQRTEQGDSAMYLCASRIGTGGGYTFGSGTRLTVV.

Of note for this clonotype: One junction end disagrees with the germline gene, perhaps due to a read error. The V gene is TRBV7-9, the J gene TRBJ1-1; possibly TRBD1 for D (6 bases). The germline V gene encodes CDR1 SEHNR and CDR2 FQNEAQ (reference sequence). The CDR3 is 16 amino acids. The CDR3 loop is CASSLASQGVNTEAFF. The CDR3 DNA sequence: TGTGCCAGCAGCTTAGCCTCACAGGGCGTGAACACCGAAGCTTTCTTT.

The chain links TRBV7-2 to TRBJ1-4, with TRBD1 matching 9 bases. Germline-derived CDR1 and CDR2 are SGHTA and FQGNSA. The CDR3 runs 15 residues. The V gene end was trimmed by 3 bases and the J gene end by 3 bases; junction bases not matched to a gene: 2. The CDR3 here is CASSLTGGANEKLFF. The DNA for the CDR3 is TGTGCCAGCAGCTTGACAGGGGGAGCTAATGAAAAACTGTTTTTT.

The chain joins TRBV7-3 to TRBJ2-7, with D perhaps matching TRBD1 (5 bases). Germline V gives CDR1 SGHTA, CDR2 FQGTGA. This CDR3 is built from 14 residues. The V end lost 0 bases, the J end lost 2 bases, and 8 bases lay between the germline ends. CDR3 sequence: CASSLTRVPYEQYF. The DNA for the CDR3 is TGTGCCAGCAGCTTAACCAGGGTTCCCTACGAGCAGTACTTC.